These 6 T cell receptor beta chains came from one sample sequenced in a study of blood T cell repertoires in COVID-19. Produced via immunoSEQ multiplex PCR; TCRdb's table is partial and in-frame only. The sample contains around 120,000 clones, 75% to 90% of which appear only once. The sample was peripheral blood. The source of these receptors is a woman older than 75 with acute or convalescent COVID-19.

The gene calls are TRBV9 and TRBJ1-1; D uncertain. V gave up 4 bases and J gave up 1 base, with 11 bases separating them. Germline CDR1 and CDR2: SGDLS and YYNGEE. The CDR3 is 14 amino acids. The CDR3: CASSPRHQNTEAFF. As DNA, the CDR3 is TGTGCCAGCAGCCCCAGACATCAGAACACTGAAGCTTTCTTT. The full variable domain, in which reference TRBV9 and TRBJ1-1 provide the parts outside the CDR3, is DSGVTQTPKHLITATGQRVTLRCSPRSGDLSVYWYQQSLDQGLQFLIQYYNGEERAKGNILERFSAQQFPDLHSELNLSSLELGDSALYFCASSPRHQNTEAFFGQGTRLTVV.

The chain uses TRBV7-9 and TRBJ2-7; 9 bases are a match to TRBD2. This CDR3 is built from 15 residues. Germline trimming cut 4 bases from V and 2 bases from J; bases unmatched to any gene: 6. Germline loops: CDR1 SEHNR, CDR2 FQNEAQ (reference sequence). The CDR3 loop reads CASSWGLAGTYEQYF. The CDR3 coding sequence is TGTGCCAGCAGCTGGGGACTAGCAGGGACCTACGAGCAGTACTTC.

The chain carries TRBV30 and TRBJ1-2, with D perhaps matching TRBD1 (6 bases). Germline assignment: CDR1 GTSNPN and CDR2 SVGIG (reference sequence). This CDR3 region has 16 residues. V lost 0 bases and J lost 0, with 14 bases in between. The CDR3 sequence is CAWSVQRQAPNYGYTF. The CDR3 nucleotides are TGTGCCTGGAGTGTACAAAGACAGGCACCTAACTATGGCTACACCTTC.

The CDR3 nucleotides read TGTGCCAGCAGCTTATGGGTTATGGGGAGCGGGCGAACCTACGAGCAGTACTTC. It encodes CASSLWVMGSGRTYEQYF. This chain uses TRBV7-8 with TRBJ2-7; TRBD2 is a possible D gene (6 bases). The V end was cut by 2 bases, the J end by 2 bases, with 22 bases between. The CDR3 is 18 residues long. Germline V gene lookup returns CDR1 SGHVS and CDR2 FQNEAQ. The entire variable domain, with the rest obtained from reference TRBV7-8 and TRBJ2-7, is as follows: GAGVSQSPRYKVAKRGQDVALRCDPISGHVSLFWYQQALGQGPEFLTYFQNEAQLDKSGLPSDRFFAERPEGSVSTLKIQRTQQEDSAVYLCASSLWVMGSGRTYEQYFGPGTRLTVT.

This chain connects TRBV7-8 to TRBJ1-2; 7 bases line up with TRBD1. In germline, CDR1 is SGHVS, CDR2 FQNEAQ. J gave up 6 bases and V 4 bases, and 8 bases lay outside the gene matches. This CDR3 contains 14 residues. CDR3 region: CASSSIQGKDGYTF. The CDR3 DNA is TGTGCCAGCAGCTCGATACAGGGGAAGGATGGCTACACCTTC.

The chain uses TRBV12-3 or TRBV12-4 and TRBJ1-4; perhaps TRBD1 as D (5 bases). This CDR3 comprises 13 residues. The V and J ends lost 7 bases and 5 bases respectively, with 11 bases between them. CDR3 in amino acids: CASTLTANEKLFF. DNA for the CDR3: TGTGCCAGCACCCTGACAGCGAATGAAAAACTGTTTTTT.